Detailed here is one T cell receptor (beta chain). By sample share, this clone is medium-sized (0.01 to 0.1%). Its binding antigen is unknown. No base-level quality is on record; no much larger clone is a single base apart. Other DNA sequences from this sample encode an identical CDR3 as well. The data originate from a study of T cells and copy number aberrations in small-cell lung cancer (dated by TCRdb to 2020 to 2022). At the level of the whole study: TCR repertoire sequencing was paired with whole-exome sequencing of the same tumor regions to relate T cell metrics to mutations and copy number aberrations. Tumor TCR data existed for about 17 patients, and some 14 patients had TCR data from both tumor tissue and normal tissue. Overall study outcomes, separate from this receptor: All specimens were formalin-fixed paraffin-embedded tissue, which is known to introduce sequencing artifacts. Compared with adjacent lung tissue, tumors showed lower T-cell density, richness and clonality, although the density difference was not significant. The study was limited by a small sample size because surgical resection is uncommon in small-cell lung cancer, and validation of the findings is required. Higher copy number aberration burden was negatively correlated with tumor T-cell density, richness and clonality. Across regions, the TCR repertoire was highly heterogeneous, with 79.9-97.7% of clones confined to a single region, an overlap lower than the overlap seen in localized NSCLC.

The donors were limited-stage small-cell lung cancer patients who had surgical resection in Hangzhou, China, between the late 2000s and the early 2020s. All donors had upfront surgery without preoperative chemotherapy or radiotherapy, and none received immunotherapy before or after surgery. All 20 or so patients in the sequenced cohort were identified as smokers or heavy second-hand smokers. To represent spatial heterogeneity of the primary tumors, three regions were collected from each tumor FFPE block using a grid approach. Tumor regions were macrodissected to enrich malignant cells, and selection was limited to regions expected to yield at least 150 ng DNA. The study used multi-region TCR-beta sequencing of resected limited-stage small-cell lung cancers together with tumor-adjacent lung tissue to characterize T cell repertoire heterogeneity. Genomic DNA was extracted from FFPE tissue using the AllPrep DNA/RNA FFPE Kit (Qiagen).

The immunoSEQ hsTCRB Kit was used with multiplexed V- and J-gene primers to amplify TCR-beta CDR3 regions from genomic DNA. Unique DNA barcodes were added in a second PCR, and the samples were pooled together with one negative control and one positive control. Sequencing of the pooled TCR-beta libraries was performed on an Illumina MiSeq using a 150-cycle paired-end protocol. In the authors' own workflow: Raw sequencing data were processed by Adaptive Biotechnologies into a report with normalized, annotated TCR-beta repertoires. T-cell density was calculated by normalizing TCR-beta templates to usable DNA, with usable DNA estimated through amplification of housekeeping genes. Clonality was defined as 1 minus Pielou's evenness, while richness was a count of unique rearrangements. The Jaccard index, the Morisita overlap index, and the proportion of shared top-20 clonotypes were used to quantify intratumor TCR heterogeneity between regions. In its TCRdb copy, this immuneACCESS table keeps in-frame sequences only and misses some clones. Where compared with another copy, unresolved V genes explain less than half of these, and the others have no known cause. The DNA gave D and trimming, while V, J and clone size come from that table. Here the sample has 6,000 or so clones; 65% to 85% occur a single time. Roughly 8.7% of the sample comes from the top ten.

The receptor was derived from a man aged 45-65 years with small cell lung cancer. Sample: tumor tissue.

The sequence in DNA is TGTGCCAGTAGGGGCGGCCAGGGGGGCAATCAGCCCCAGCATTTT. This yields the protein CASRGGQGGNQPQHF. This sequence uses TRBV19 and TRBJ1-5; 7 central nucleotides agree with TRBD1. V has 6 bases trimmed and J has 2 bases trimmed; junction bases matching no gene number 7. The CDR3, from cysteine to phenylalanine, totals 15 residues. Here the CDR3 DNA is all that survives: 45 bases in frame from base 1. CDR1 is given as LNHDA and CDR2 as SQIVND, both from the germline V gene (reference sequence).